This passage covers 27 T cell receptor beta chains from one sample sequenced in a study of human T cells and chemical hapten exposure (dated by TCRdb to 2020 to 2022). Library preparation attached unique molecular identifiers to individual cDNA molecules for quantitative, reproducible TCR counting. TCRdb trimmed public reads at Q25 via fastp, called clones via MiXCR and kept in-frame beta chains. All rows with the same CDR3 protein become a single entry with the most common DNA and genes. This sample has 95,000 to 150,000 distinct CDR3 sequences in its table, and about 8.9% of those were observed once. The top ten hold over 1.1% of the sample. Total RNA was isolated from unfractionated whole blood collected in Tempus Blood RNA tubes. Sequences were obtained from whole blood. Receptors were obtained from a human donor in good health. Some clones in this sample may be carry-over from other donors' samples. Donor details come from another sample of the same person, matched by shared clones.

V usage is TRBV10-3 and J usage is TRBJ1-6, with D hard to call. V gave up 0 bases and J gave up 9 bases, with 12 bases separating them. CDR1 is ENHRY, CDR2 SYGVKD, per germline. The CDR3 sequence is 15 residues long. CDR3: CAISESGGDGSPLHF. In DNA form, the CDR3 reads TGTGCCATCAGTGAGTCTGGAGGCGACGGTTCACCCCTCCACTTT.

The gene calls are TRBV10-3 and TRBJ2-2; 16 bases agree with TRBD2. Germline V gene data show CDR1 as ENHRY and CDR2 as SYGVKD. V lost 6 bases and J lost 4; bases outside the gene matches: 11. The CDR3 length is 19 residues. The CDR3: CAISDTGTSGGAITGELFF. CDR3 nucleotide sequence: TGTGCCATCAGCGATACCGGGACTAGCGGGGGGGCCATCACCGGGGAGCTGTTTTTT.

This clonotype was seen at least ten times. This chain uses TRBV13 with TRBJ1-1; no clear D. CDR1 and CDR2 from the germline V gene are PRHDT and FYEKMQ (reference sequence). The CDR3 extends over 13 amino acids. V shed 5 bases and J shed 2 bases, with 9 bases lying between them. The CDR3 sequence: CASSLRGNTEAFF. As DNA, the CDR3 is TGTGCCAGCAGCCTCCGGGGAAACACTGAAGCTTTCTTT.

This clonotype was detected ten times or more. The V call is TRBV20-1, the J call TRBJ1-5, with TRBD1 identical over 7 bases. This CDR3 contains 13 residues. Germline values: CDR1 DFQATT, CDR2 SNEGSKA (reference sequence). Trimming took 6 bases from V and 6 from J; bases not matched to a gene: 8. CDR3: CSALGGGGQPQHF. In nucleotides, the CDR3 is TGCAGTGCCCTGGGAGGGGGCGGTCAGCCCCAGCATTTT.

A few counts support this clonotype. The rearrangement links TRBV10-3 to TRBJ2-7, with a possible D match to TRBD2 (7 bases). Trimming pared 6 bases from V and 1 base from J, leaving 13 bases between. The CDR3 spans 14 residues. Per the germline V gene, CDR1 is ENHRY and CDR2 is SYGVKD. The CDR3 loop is CAIRGGDKSYEQYF. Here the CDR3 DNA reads TGTGCCATCAGGGGGGGGGACAAATCCTACGAGCAGTACTTC.

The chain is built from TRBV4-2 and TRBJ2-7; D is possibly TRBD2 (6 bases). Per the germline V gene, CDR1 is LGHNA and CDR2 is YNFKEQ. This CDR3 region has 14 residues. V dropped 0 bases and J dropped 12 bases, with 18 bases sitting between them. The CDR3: CASSQDGGTPIRYF. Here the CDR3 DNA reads TGTGCCAGCAGCCAAGATGGAGGGACGCCAATAAGGTACTTC.

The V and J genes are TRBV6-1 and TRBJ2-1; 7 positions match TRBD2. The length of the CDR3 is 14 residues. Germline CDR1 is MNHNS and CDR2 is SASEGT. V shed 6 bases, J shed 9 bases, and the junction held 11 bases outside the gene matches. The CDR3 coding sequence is TGTGCCAGCAGAATGCTAGCGGAGGTGAGTGAGCAGTTCTTC. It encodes CASRMLAEVSEQFF.

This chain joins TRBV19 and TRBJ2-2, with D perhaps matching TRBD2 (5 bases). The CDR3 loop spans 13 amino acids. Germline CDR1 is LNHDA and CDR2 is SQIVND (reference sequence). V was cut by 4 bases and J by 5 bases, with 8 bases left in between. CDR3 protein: CASSKRGTGELFF. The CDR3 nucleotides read TGTGCCAGTAGTAAACGCGGGACCGGGGAGCTGTTTTTT.

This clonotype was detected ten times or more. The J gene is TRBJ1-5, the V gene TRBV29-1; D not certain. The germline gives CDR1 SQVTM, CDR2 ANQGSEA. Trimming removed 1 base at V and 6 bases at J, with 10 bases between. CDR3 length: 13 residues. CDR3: CSVEVSLGQPQHF. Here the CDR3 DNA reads TGCAGCGTTGAAGTGAGTCTGGGTCAGCCCCAGCATTTT.

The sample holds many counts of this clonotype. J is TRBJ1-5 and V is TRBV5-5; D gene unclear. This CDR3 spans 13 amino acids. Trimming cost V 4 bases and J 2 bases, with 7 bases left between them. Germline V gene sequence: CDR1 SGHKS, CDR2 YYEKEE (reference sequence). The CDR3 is CASSLVGNQPQHF. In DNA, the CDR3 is TGTGCCAGCAGCCTAGTGGGCAATCAGCCCCAGCATTTT.

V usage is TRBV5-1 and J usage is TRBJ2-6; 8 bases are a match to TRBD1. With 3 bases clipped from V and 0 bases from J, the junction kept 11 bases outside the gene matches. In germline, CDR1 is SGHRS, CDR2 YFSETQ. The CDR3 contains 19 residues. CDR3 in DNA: TGCGCCAGCAGCTATGGAGGACAGGGTCCCCTCTCTGGGGCCAACGTCCTGACTTTC. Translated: CASSYGGQGPLSGANVLTF.

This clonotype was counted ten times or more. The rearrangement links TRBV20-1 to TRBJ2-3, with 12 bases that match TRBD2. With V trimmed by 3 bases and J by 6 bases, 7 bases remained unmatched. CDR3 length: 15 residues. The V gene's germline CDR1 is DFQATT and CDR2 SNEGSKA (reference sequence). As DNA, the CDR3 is TGCAGTGCTAGCCTAGCGGGGGGGCCAAAGGATACGCAGTATTTT. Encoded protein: CSASLAGGPKDTQYF.

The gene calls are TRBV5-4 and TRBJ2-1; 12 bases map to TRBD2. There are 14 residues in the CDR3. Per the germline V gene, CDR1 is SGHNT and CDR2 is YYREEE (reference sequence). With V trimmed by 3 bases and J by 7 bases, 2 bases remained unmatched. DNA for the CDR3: TGTGCCAGCAGCTGGGGGACTAGCGGGAATGAGCAGTTCTTC. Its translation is CASSWGTSGNEQFF.

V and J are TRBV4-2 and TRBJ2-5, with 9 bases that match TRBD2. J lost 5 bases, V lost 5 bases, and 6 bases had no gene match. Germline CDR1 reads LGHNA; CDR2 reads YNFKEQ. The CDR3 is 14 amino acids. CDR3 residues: CASSNSGSGETQYF. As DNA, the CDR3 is TGTGCCAGCAGCAATAGCGGGAGCGGGGAGACCCAGTACTTC.

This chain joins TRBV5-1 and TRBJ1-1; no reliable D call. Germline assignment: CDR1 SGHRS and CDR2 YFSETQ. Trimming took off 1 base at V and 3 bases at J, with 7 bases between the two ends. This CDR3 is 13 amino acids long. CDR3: CASSLLSDTEAFF. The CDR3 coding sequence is TGCGCCAGCAGCTTGCTAAGCGACACTGAAGCTTTCTTT.

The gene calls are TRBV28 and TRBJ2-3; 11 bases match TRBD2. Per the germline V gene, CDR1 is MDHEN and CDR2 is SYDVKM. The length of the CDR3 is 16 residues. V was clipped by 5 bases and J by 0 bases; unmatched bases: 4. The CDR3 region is CASSPGTSGSTDTQYF. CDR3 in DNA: TGTGCCAGCAGTCCTGGGACTAGCGGAAGCACAGATACGCAGTATTTT. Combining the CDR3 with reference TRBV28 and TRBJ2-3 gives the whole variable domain DVKVTQSSRYLVKRTGEKVFLECVQDMDHENMFWYRQDPGLGLRLIYFSYDVKMKEKGDIPEGYSVSREKKERFSLILESASTNQTSMYLCASSPGTSGSTDTQYFGPGTRLTVL.

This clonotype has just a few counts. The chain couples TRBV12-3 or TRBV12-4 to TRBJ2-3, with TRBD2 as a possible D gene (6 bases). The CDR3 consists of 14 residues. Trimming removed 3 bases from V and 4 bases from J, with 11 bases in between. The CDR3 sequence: CASSFDWGADTQYF. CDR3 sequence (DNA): TGTGCCAGCAGTTTCGACTGGGGGGCAGATACGCAGTATTTT.

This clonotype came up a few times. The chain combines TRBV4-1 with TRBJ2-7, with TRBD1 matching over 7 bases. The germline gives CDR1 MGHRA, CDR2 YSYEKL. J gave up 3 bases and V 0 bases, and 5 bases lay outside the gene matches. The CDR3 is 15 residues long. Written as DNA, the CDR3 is TGCGCCAGCAGCCAAGACGGGACAGCCATCTACGAGCAGTACTTC. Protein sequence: CASSQDGTAIYEQYF.

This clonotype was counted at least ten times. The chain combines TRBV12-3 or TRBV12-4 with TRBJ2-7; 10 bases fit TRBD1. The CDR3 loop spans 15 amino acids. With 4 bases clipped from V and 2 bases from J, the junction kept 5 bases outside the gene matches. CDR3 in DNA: TGTGCCAGCAGTTCCCCCGGGACAGGGGCCTACGAGCAGTACTTC. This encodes CASSSPGTGAYEQYF.

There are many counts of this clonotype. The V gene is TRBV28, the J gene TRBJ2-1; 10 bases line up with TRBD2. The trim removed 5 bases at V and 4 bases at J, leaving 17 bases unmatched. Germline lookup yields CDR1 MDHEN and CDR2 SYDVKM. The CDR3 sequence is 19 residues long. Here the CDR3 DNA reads TGTGCCAGCAGTCTCATCTTCAGCAGCGGGAGGGCGAAATACAATGAGCAGTTCTTC. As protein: CASSLIFSSGRAKYNEQFF.

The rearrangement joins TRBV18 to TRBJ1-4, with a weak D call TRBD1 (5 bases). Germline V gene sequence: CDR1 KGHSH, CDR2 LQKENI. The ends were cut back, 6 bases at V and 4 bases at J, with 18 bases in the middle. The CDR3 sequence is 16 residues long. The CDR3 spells CASSPQGGAINEKLFF. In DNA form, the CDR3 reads TGTGCCAGCTCCCCCCAGGGAGGGGCGATTAATGAAAAACTGTTTTTT.

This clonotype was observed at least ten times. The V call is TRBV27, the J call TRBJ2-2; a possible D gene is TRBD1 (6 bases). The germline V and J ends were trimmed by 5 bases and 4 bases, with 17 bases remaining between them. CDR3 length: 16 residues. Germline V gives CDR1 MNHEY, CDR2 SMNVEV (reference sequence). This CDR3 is CASSDEAGDGTGELFF. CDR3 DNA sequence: TGTGCCAGCAGTGATGAGGCAGGGGATGGCACCGGGGAGCTGTTTTTT.

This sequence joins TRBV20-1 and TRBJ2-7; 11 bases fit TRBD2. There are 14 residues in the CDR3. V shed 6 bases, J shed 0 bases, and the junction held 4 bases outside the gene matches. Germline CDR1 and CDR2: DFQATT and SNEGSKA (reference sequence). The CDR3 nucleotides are TGCAGTGCGCTAACTAGCGGGAGCTCCTACGAGCAGTACTTC. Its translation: CSALTSGSSYEQYF.

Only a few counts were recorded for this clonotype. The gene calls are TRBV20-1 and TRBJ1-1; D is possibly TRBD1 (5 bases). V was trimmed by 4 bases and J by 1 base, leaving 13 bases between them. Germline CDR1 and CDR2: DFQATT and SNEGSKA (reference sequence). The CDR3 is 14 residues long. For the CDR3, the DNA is TGCAGTGCTAACGGCAGGGCGGCGAACACTGAAGCTTTCTTT. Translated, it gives CSANGRAANTEAFF.

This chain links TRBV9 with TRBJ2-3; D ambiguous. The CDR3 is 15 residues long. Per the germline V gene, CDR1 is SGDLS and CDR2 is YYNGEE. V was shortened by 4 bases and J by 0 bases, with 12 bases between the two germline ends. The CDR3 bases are TGTGCCAGCAGCTGGAGATTAGGCAGCACAGATACGCAGTATTTT. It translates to CASSWRLGSTDTQYF.

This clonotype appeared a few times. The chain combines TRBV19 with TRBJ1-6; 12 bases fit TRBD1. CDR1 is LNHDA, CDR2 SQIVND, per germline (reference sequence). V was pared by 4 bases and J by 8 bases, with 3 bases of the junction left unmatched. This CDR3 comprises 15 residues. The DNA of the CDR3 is TGTGCCAGTAGTACGGGACAGGGGGCTGATTCACCCCTCCACTTT. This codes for CASSTGQGADSPLHF.

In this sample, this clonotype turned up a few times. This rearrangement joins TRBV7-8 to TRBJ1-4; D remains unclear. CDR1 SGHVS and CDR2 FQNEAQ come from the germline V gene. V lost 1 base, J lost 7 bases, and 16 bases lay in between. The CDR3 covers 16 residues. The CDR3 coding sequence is TGTGCCAGCAGCTTAGAGGCGGGCACCAAATCTGAAAAACTGTTTTTT. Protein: CASSLEAGTKSEKLFF.